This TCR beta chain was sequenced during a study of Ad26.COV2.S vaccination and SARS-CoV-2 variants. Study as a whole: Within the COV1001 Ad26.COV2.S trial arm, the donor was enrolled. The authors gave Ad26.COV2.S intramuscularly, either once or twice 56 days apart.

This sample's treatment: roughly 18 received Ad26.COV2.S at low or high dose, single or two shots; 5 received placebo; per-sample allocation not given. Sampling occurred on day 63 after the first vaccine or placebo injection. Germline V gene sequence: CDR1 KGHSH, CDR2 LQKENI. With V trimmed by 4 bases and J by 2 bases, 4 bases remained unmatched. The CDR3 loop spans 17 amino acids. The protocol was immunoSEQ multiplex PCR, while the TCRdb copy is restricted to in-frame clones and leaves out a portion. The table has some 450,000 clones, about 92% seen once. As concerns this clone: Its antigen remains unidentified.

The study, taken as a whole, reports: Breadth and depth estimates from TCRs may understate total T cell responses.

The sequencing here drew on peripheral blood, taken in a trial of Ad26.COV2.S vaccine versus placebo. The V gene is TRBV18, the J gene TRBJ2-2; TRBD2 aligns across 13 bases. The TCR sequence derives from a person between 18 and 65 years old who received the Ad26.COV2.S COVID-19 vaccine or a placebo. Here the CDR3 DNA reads TGTGCCAGCTCACAACTAGCGGGAGGGCCCAACACCGGGGAGCTGTTTTTT. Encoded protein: CASSQLAGGPNTGELFF.